Listed below are T cell receptor beta chains from one sample, sequenced in a study of blood T cell repertoires in COVID-19. Sequencing used immunoSEQ multiplex PCR; TCRdb keeps in-frame clones, though not all of them. The table lists around 150,000 clones, approximately 81% of them singletons. Sample: peripheral blood. All receptors come from a human donor with acute or convalescent COVID-19. The donor label of this sample is uncertain. Each CDR3 is given with its conserved first and last residue. D genes are given only for firm matches. The size of a clone is reported for some rows only, either as once, few or many, or as a class for expanded clones.

v_call	d_call	clone_size	cdr3_length	j_call	cdr3_aa	cdr3_nt
TRBV27	NA	NA	14	TRBJ1-1	CASSRGRENTEAFF	TGTGCCAGCAGTAGAGGACGGGAGAACACTGAAGCTTTCTTT
TRBV6-6	TRBD1	NA	15	TRBJ1-2	CASSYSDREGYGYTF	TGTGCCAGCAGTTACTCGGACAGGGAAGGCTATGGCTACACCTTC
TRBV25-1	NA	NA	18	TRBJ1-5	CASHLRARKNYSNQPQHF	TGTGCCAGCCACTTGAGGGCGCGTAAAAACTATAGCAATCAGCCCCAGCATTTT
TRBV5-6	NA	NA	15	TRBJ1-4	CASSSGPQGSEKLFF	TGTGCCAGCAGCTCCGGACCTCAGGGGAGTGAAAAACTGTTTTTT
TRBV5-1	TRBD2	NA	18	TRBJ2-3	CASSWAPLAGGSTDTQYF	TGCGCCAGCAGCTGGGCCCCCCTGGCGGGGGGCTCCACAGATACGCAGTATTTT
TRBV19	NA	few	15	TRBJ1-6	CASSTHGTKNSPLHF	TGTGCCAGTAGCACACACGGGACAAAAAATTCACCCCTCCACTTT
TRBV18	TRBD1	NA	14	TRBJ1-2	CASSPAGQNYGYTF	TGTGCCAGCTCACCGGCGGGACAGAATTATGGCTACACCTTC
TRBV6-6	TRBD1	NA	16	TRBJ1-5	CASSYFGTDSNQPQHF	TGTGCCAGCAGTTACTTTGGGACAGATAGCAATCAGCCCCAGCATTTT
TRBV25-1	TRBD1	NA	14	TRBJ2-3	CASTQDRGPDTQYF	TGTGCCAGCACCCAGGACAGGGGGCCAGATACGCAGTATTTT
TRBV5-6	NA	NA	18	TRBJ1-1	CASSLALEAVQVNTEAFF	TGTGCCAGCAGCTTGGCCCTCGAGGCCGTCCAAGTGAACACTGAAGCTTTCTTT
TRBV10-2	NA	NA	15	TRBJ2-6	CAGLRAGSGANVLTF	TGCGCCGGCCTCAGGGCCGGATCTGGGGCCAACGTCCTGACTTTC
TRBV27	TRBD1	few	18	TRBJ1-5	CASILSIWRGQNNQPQHF	TGTGCCAGCATCCTTTCCATTTGGAGGGGGCAGAACAATCAGCCCCAGCATTTT
TRBV7-8	TRBD1	NA	14	TRBJ1-6	CASTADRVNSPLHF	TGTGCCAGCACAGCGGACAGGGTGAATTCACCCCTCCACTTT
TRBV5-1	TRBD1	NA	15	TRBJ1-2	CASSLEPTGGYGYTF	TGCGCCAGCAGCTTGGAACCCACAGGGGGATATGGCTACACCTTC
TRBV14	TRBD2	NA	16	TRBJ2-1	CASSQAGGLAVNEQFF	TGTGCCAGCAGCCAAGCGGGGGGGCTTGCTGTAAATGAGCAGTTCTTC
TRBV11-2	NA	NA	12	TRBJ2-5	CASSSGGETQYF	TGTGCCAGCAGCTCCGGGGGTGAGACCCAGTACTTC
TRBV20-1	NA	NA	14	TRBJ1-5	CSASQRGSNQPQHF	TGCAGTGCTAGTCAAAGGGGTAGCAATCAGCCCCAGCATTTT
TRBV28	TRBD1	NA	13	TRBJ1-1	CASSVTGPTEAFF	TGTGCCAGCAGTGTGACAGGGCCCACTGAAGCTTTCTTT
TRBV11-2	NA	NA	15	TRBJ2-2	CASSQGGSYTGELFF	TGTGCCAGCAGCCAAGGCGGTAGTTACACCGGGGAGCTGTTTTTT
TRBV7-8	NA	NA	13	TRBJ1-2	CASSLDRDYGYTF	TGTGCCAGCAGCCTCGACAGAGACTATGGCTACACCTTC
TRBV7-2	TRBD1	NA	15	TRBJ2-7	CASSSRGTGVYEQYF	TGTGCCAGCAGCTCCAGGGGGACAGGCGTCTACGAGCAGTACTTC
TRBV9	TRBD1	NA	15	TRBJ1-4	CASSADRGPTEKLFF	TGTGCCAGCAGTGCTGACAGGGGACCCACGGAAAAACTGTTTTTT
TRBV6-5	TRBD1	NA	15	TRBJ1-1	CASSYLDRGGTEAFF	TGTGCCAGCAGTTACTTGGACAGGGGAGGAACTGAAGCTTTCTTT
TRBV7-6	TRBD1	NA	14	TRBJ2-2	CASSPGQATGELFF	TGTGCCAGCAGCCCTGGACAGGCCACCGGGGAGCTGTTTTTT
TRBV27	TRBD1	NA	16	TRBJ2-1	CASSLPWTGGFNEQFF	TGTGCCAGCAGTCTCCCGTGGACAGGGGGCTTTAATGAGCAGTTCTTC
TRBV5-8	TRBD2	NA	18	TRBJ2-3	CASGTSGGDYQSTDTQYF	TGTGCCAGCGGGACTAGCGGGGGGGATTACCAAAGCACAGATACGCAGTATTTT
TRBV29-1	TRBD1	few	13	TRBJ2-1	CSVQGQGVSEQFF	TGCAGCGTGCAGGGACAGGGTGTGTCTGAGCAGTTCTTC
TRBV14	TRBD1	NA	15	TRBJ2-7	CASSAGQGMDYEQYF	TGTGCCAGCAGCGCGGGACAGGGAATGGACTACGAGCAGTACTTC
TRBV5-1	TRBD1	NA	14	TRBJ1-4	CASSRTGGDEKLFF	TGCGCCAGCAGCCGGACAGGGGGAGATGAAAAACTGTTTTTT
TRBV7-9	TRBD1	NA	15	TRBJ2-7	CASSLALDRGSEQYF	TGTGCCAGCAGCTTAGCCCTGGACAGGGGGAGCGAGCAGTACTTC
TRBV2	TRBD1	NA	15	TRBJ1-5	CASRTTGGSNQPQHF	TGTGCCAGCAGGACCACAGGGGGAAGCAATCAGCCCCAGCATTTT
TRBV28	TRBD1	NA	15	TRBJ2-7	CASSRQGAFSYEQYF	TGTGCCAGCAGTCGACAGGGAGCCTTCTCCTACGAGCAGTACTTC
TRBV12-1	NA	NA	15	TRBJ1-2	CATTYTDRASDGYTF	TGTGCCACTACATACACGGACAGGGCCTCGGATGGCTACACCTTC
TRBV14	NA	NA	16	TRBJ2-1	CASSQLQEFSYNEQFF	TGTGCCAGCAGCCAATTACAGGAGTTCTCCTACAATGAGCAGTTCTTC
TRBV7-8	NA	NA	15	TRBJ1-5	CASSLAGGSNQPQHF	TGTGCCAGCAGCTTAGCGGGGGGTAGCAATCAGCCCCAGCATTTT
TRBV29-1	TRBD1	NA	14	TRBJ1-1	CSVGTGGGNTEAFF	TGCAGCGTAGGGACAGGGGGGGGGAACACTGAAGCTTTCTTT
TRBV6-6	NA	NA	12	TRBJ1-2	CASSPTQYGYTF	TGTGCCAGCAGTCCCACACAGTATGGCTACACCTTC
TRBV18	NA	NA	13	TRBJ1-2	CASSPGGNYGYTF	TGTGCCAGCTCACCAGGAGGGAACTATGGCTACACCTTC
TRBV11-2	NA	NA	12	TRBJ1-1	CASSSQGLFAFF	TGTGCCAGCAGCTCCCAGGGTTTGTTTGCTTTCTTT
TRBV27	TRBD1	NA	15	TRBJ2-7	CASSMGQFSSYEQYF	TGTGCCAGCAGTATGGGACAGTTTAGCTCCTACGAGCAGTACTTC
TRBV27	NA	NA	16	TRBJ1-5	CASSLAGNSPNQPQHF	TGTGCCAGCAGTTTAGCGGGAAACTCGCCGAATCAGCCCCAGCATTTT
TRBV3-1/TRBV3-2	TRBD2	NA	15	TRBJ2-3	CASSRPGGSTDTQYF	TGTGCCAGCAGCCGGCCGGGGGGTAGCACAGATACGCAGTATTTT
TRBV7-2	NA	NA	14	TRBJ1-5	CASSPSRGNQPQHF	TGTGCCAGCAGCCCCTCCCGAGGCAATCAGCCCCAGCATTTT
TRBV9	TRBD2	once	16	TRBJ2-3	CASSGGLAGGTDTQYF	TGTGCCAGCAGCGGTGGACTAGCGGGGGGCACAGATACGCAGTATTTT
TRBV6-5	NA	few	16	TRBJ1-1	CASSYSVARVNTEAFF	TGTGCCAGCAGTTACTCGGTAGCCAGGGTGAACACTGAAGCTTTCTTT
TRBV4-3	NA	NA	17	TRBJ2-1	CASSQVPGIEYYNEQFF	TGCGCCAGCAGCCAAGTCCCCGGGATCGAGTACTACAATGAGCAGTTCTTC
TRBV15	NA	NA	14	TRBJ1-5	CATSRGGEIRPQHF	TGTGCCACCAGCAGAGGGGGGGAGATCCGGCCCCAGCATTTT
TRBV10-2	NA	NA	15	TRBJ2-3	CASSEWGVSTDTQYF	TGCGCCAGCAGTGAGTGGGGCGTGAGCACAGATACGCAGTATTTT
TRBV11-1	NA	NA	13	TRBJ1-2	CASSLRGYYGYTF	TGTGCCAGCAGCTTAAGGGGGTACTATGGCTACACCTTC
TRBV30	NA	NA	16	TRBJ1-5	CAWSGPRKGNNQPQHF	TGTGCCTGGAGTGGGCCTCGTAAGGGGAACAATCAGCCCCAGCATTTT
TRBV24-1	NA	NA	15	TRBJ2-3	CATSARQAGPDTQYF	TGTGCCACCAGTGCCCGGCAGGCTGGTCCAGATACGCAGTATTTT
TRBV5-1	NA	NA	15	TRBJ1-6	CASSLDHSYNSPLHF	TGCGCCAGCAGCTTGGATCACAGTTATAATTCACCCCTCCACTTT
TRBV3-1/TRBV3-2	TRBD1	NA	13	TRBJ1-1	CASSHTGTGRAFF	TGTGCCAGCAGCCACACGGGGACAGGGCGGGCTTTCTTT
TRBV24-1	NA	NA	17	TRBJ2-2	CATSEMGARVDTGELFF	TGTGCCACCAGTGAGATGGGGGCTAGAGTCGACACCGGGGAGCTGTTTTTT
TRBV25-1	TRBD1	NA	14	TRBJ2-6	CASRDRSGANVLTF	TGTGCCAGCAGGGACAGGTCCGGGGCCAACGTCCTGACTTTC